This T cell receptor beta chain was sequenced during a study of shared T cell receptors in the human thymus. This clone was observed a single time. There are 15 residues in the CDR3. V lost 5 bases and J 0 bases, leaving 12 bases between the germline ends. Germline CDR1 SGHKS, CDR2 YYEKEE (reference sequence). Sequencing used immunoSEQ multiplex PCR; TCRdb keeps in-frame clones, though not all of them. The sample has roughly 500,000 clones, 70% to 80% seen once; the top ten hold about 0.012%. This sample also appeared in a second study, on human thymus T cells. Turning to that study: Thymus specimens were resections from corrective heart surgery.

The chain couples TRBV5-5 to TRBJ1-5; no definite D call. The TCR was taken from a boy under three years old with a congenital heart defect. Sequencing was done on a sample of thymocytes. CDR3 loop: CASRREGYSNQPQHF. The DNA of the CDR3 is TGTGCCAGCAGGCGTGAGGGTTATAGCAATCAGCCCCAGCATTTT.